A selection of T cell receptor beta chains follows, all from one sample in a study of cytomegalovirus exposure and HLA in healthy donors. TCRdb keeps only in-frame clones here, not all; method: immunoSEQ multiplex PCR. Of about 120,000 clones in the sample, approximately 89% are singletons; the top ten hold about 1.8%. The specimen sequenced was PBMCs. Source of these receptors: a man in his late teens or twenties in good health and CMV-seronegative. Each CDR3 is given with its conserved first and last residue. The order of the fields is clone size, CDR3 length, D gene, J gene, V gene, CDR3 protein, CDR3 DNA. A D gene is named only where the DNA matches it firmly. The size field is filled for only some rows; it gives once, few, many or a size class.

clone_size: once; cdr3_length: 13; d_call: -; j_call: TRBJ1-2; v_call: TRBV19; cdr3_aa: CASSIAGDYGYTF; cdr3_nt: TGTGCCAGTAGTATAGCGGGGGACTATGGCTACACCTTC
clone_size: -; cdr3_length: 14; d_call: -; j_call: TRBJ1-1; v_call: TRBV11-2; cdr3_aa: CASSFSGMNTEAFF; cdr3_nt: TGTGCCAGCAGCTTTAGTGGTATGAACACTGAAGCTTTCTTT
clone_size: -; cdr3_length: 14; d_call: TRBD2; j_call: TRBJ2-7; v_call: TRBV19; cdr3_aa: CASSVTSDSYEQYF; cdr3_nt: TGTGCCAGTAGCGTGACTAGCGACTCCTACGAGCAGTACTTC
clone_size: -; cdr3_length: 13; d_call: -; j_call: TRBJ2-7; v_call: TRBV28; cdr3_aa: CASSPPISFEQYF; cdr3_nt: TGTGCCAGCAGCCCCCCCATCAGTTTCGAGCAGTACTTC
clone_size: -; cdr3_length: 16; d_call: -; j_call: TRBJ2-3; v_call: TRBV4-3; cdr3_aa: CASSQENRVLSDTQYF; cdr3_nt: TGCGCCAGCAGCCAAGAAAACAGGGTTTTATCAGATACGCAGTATTTT
clone_size: few; cdr3_length: 15; d_call: -; j_call: TRBJ2-1; v_call: TRBV25-1; cdr3_aa: CASSRLENRDNEQFF; cdr3_nt: TGTGCCAGCAGTAGGCTAGAGAACCGTGACAATGAGCAGTTCTTC
clone_size: -; cdr3_length: 16; d_call: -; j_call: TRBJ1-2; v_call: TRBV11-1; cdr3_aa: CASSLAPLGGFDGYTF; cdr3_nt: TGTGCCAGCAGCTTAGCCCCCCTTGGAGGGTTCGATGGCTACACCTTC
clone_size: -; cdr3_length: 16; d_call: -; j_call: TRBJ1-3; v_call: TRBV6-6; cdr3_aa: CASSRGSGDSGNTIYF; cdr3_nt: TGTGCCAGCAGTCGAGGCAGCGGAGACTCTGGAAACACCATATATTTT
clone_size: -; cdr3_length: 16; d_call: -; j_call: TRBJ2-6; v_call: TRBV15; cdr3_aa: CATSRDGESGANVLTF; cdr3_nt: TGTGCCACCAGCAGAGATGGGGAGTCTGGGGCCAACGTCCTGACTTTC
clone_size: -; cdr3_length: 15; d_call: -; j_call: TRBJ1-6; v_call: TRBV28; cdr3_aa: CASSGMGPFGSPLHF; cdr3_nt: TGTGCCAGCAGTGGAATGGGGCCTTTTGGTTCACCCCTCCACTTT
clone_size: -; cdr3_length: 17; d_call: -; j_call: TRBJ1-1; v_call: TRBV4-1; cdr3_aa: CASSLGGISPMNTEAFF; cdr3_nt: TGCGCCAGCAGCCTCGGGGGTATTTCGCCGATGAACACTGAAGCTTTCTTT
clone_size: once; cdr3_length: 14; d_call: TRBD2; j_call: TRBJ2-1; v_call: TRBV29-1; cdr3_aa: CSVPPSGGYNEQFF; cdr3_nt: TGCAGCGTCCCACCCAGCGGGGGATACAATGAGCAGTTCTTC
clone_size: few; cdr3_length: 15; d_call: TRBD2; j_call: TRBJ2-7; v_call: TRBV5-1; cdr3_aa: CASSPLSGRAYEQYF; cdr3_nt: TGCGCCAGCAGCCCCCTTAGCGGGAGGGCCTACGAGCAGTACTTC
clone_size: -; cdr3_length: 14; d_call: TRBD1; j_call: TRBJ2-7; v_call: TRBV7-9; cdr3_aa: CASSLPGTGGEQYF; cdr3_nt: TGTGCCAGCAGCTTACCCGGGACAGGGGGCGAGCAGTACTTC
clone_size: -; cdr3_length: 13; d_call: -; j_call: TRBJ2-3; v_call: TRBV2; cdr3_aa: CAGRREVTDTQYF; cdr3_nt: TGTGCCGGCCGGCGGGAAGTTACAGATACGCAGTATTTT
clone_size: -; cdr3_length: 15; d_call: TRBD2; j_call: TRBJ2-3; v_call: TRBV11-2; cdr3_aa: CASSFLAGGTDTQYF; cdr3_nt: TGTGCCAGCAGCTTCCTAGCGGGGGGCACAGATACGCAGTATTTT
clone_size: -; cdr3_length: 17; d_call: -; j_call: TRBJ1-5; v_call: TRBV7-2; cdr3_aa: CASSSWGRESSNQPQHF; cdr3_nt: TGTGCCAGCAGCTCATGGGGCAGGGAATCGAGTAATCAGCCCCAGCATTTT
clone_size: few; cdr3_length: 12; d_call: -; j_call: TRBJ2-5; v_call: TRBV5-1; cdr3_aa: CASSLGVETQYF; cdr3_nt: TGCGCCAGCAGCCTAGGGGTGGAGACCCAGTACTTC
clone_size: -; cdr3_length: 16; d_call: TRBD2; j_call: TRBJ2-2; v_call: TRBV5-6; cdr3_aa: CASSFGLAGGAGELFF; cdr3_nt: TGTGCCAGCAGCTTCGGACTAGCGGGGGGCGCCGGGGAGCTGTTTTTT
clone_size: -; cdr3_length: 16; d_call: TRBD1; j_call: TRBJ1-1; v_call: TRBV5-6; cdr3_aa: CASSRDRGSGNTEAFF; cdr3_nt: TGTGCCAGCAGCAGGGACAGGGGATCGGGGAACACTGAAGCTTTCTTT
clone_size: -; cdr3_length: 16; d_call: -; j_call: TRBJ2-2; v_call: TRBV5-4; cdr3_aa: CASSLGQGSHTGELFF; cdr3_nt: TGTGCCAGCAGCTTGGGGCAGGGGTCCCACACCGGGGAGCTGTTTTTT
clone_size: -; cdr3_length: 13; d_call: -; j_call: TRBJ1-1; v_call: TRBV30; cdr3_aa: CAWSKRGGTEAFF; cdr3_nt: TGTGCCTGGAGTAAAAGGGGGGGAACTGAAGCTTTCTTT
clone_size: -; cdr3_length: 16; d_call: TRBD2; j_call: TRBJ2-1; v_call: TRBV6-5; cdr3_aa: CASSYSGSGKGNEQFF; cdr3_nt: TGTGCCAGCAGTTACTCGGGTAGCGGGAAAGGAAATGAGCAGTTCTTC
clone_size: -; cdr3_length: 15; d_call: -; j_call: TRBJ1-4; v_call: TRBV5-6; cdr3_aa: CASSEYSYFDEKLFF; cdr3_nt: TGTGCCAGCAGCGAGTACAGTTATTTCGACGAAAAACTGTTTTTT
clone_size: -; cdr3_length: 14; d_call: -; j_call: TRBJ1-3; v_call: TRBV7-6; cdr3_aa: CASSLFAQGNTIYF; cdr3_nt: TGTGCCAGCAGCTTATTCGCACAGGGAAACACCATATATTTT
clone_size: -; cdr3_length: 18; d_call: TRBD1; j_call: TRBJ1-1; v_call: TRBV5-6; cdr3_aa: CASSPTNRDRDPNAEAFF; cdr3_nt: TGTGCCAGCAGCCCGACAAACCGGGACAGGGACCCGAACGCTGAAGCTTTCTTT
clone_size: -; cdr3_length: 14; d_call: -; j_call: TRBJ2-3; v_call: TRBV5-1; cdr3_aa: CASGPKPSTDTQYF; cdr3_nt: TGCGCCAGCGGGCCGAAACCTAGCACAGATACGCAGTATTTT
clone_size: -; cdr3_length: 14; d_call: TRBD1; j_call: TRBJ2-7; v_call: TRBV14; cdr3_aa: CASSRGQGIYEQYF; cdr3_nt: TGTGCCAGCAGCCGGGGACAGGGGATCTACGAGCAGTACTTC
clone_size: once; cdr3_length: 15; d_call: -; j_call: TRBJ2-1; v_call: TRBV11-2; cdr3_aa: CASSTTSGVTGEQFF; cdr3_nt: TGTGCCAGCAGCACTACATCCGGGGTTACGGGTGAGCAGTTCTTC
clone_size: -; cdr3_length: 15; d_call: TRBD1; j_call: TRBJ2-1; v_call: TRBV27; cdr3_aa: CASGVDRALYNEQFF; cdr3_nt: TGTGCCAGCGGTGTCGACAGGGCTCTCTACAATGAGCAGTTCTTC
clone_size: -; cdr3_length: 14; d_call: TRBD1; j_call: TRBJ2-7; v_call: TRBV29-1; cdr3_aa: CSVKGGYGHYEQYF; cdr3_nt: TGCAGCGTTAAAGGGGGCTATGGGCACTACGAGCAGTACTTC